This T cell receptor (beta chain) was retrieved from a study of blood T cell repertoires in COVID-19. The overall study: The cDNA or gDNA used as material had been derived from T cells, B-cell-depleted T cells, or PBMCs.

How the authors handled the data: Amplified reference gene primers provided the basis for estimating nucleated cell counts. Sequencing was performed with immunoSEQ multiplex PCR; in TCRdb, only in-frame clones are kept and a portion is missing. V, J and clone size derive from that table, while D and trimming were established from the DNA sequence. Among 240,000 or so clones listed, roughly 85% were seen once. This clone occurred a few times. The origin of this receptor is a woman between 18 and 30 years old with acute or convalescent COVID-19. Specimen: peripheral blood.

CDR3 bases: TGTGCCAGCACATTCTTCGGACAGGGGACGAACACCGGGGAGCTGTTTTTT. Translating it yields CASTFFGQGTNTGELFF. This chain connects TRBV2 to TRBJ2-2, with TRBD1 matching over 9 bases. The CDR3 runs to 17 residues. Germline trimming cut 7 bases from V and 0 bases from J; bases unmatched to any gene: 9. Germline lookup yields CDR1 SNHLY and CDR2 FYNNEI.